This TCR beta chain was documented in a study of naive and memory T cell subsets (dated by TCRdb to between 2016 and 2019). Regarding the complete study: The figure summarizing the skin biopsy and whole blood samples listed 10 or so blood donors, 7 tuberculin skin test biopsies and 3 saline control biopsies. PCR2 was typically run as a SYBR Green qPCR and stopped at a set threshold, although low-input samples could use end-point PCR of five to six cycles instead.

The library was generated by UMI-ligation and nested PCR. The ligated cDNA was amplified by four rounds of PCR, in which nested alpha and beta constant region primers were used together with the SP2 primer. TCR RNA was reverse transcribed with SuperScript IV using alpha and beta constant region primers for the blood and skin samples. Using T4 RNA ligase 1, an oligonucleotide carrying both the Illumina SP2 primer and a UMI was ligated onto the 3' end of the cDNA. To prevent hairpin formation, the 12-nucleotide UMI was made up of two random hexamers with an eight-base spacer between them. From the second PCR onward, the TCR alpha and beta chain libraries were handled separately, and dual indexing was used for multiplexing. After pooling, the indexed libraries were analyzed by capillary electrophoresis and sequenced on either an Illumina MiSeq or NextSeq. PhiX DNA at about 5-7.5% was added to the libraries to raise base diversity and improve cluster recognition. On the study's bioinformatics: Demultiplexor took UMIs from read 2, joined the UMIs to the TCR sequence from read 1, and separated reads according to sample indices. Decombinator identified V and J genes and V-J junctions and gave each TCR a five-part identifier that included V and J deletions. Collapsinator relied on UMIs to correct both sequencing errors and PCR amplification heterogeneity, producing a UMI-based abundance for each TCR. CDR3Translator converted identifiers to nucleotide sequence, translated to amino acids, and extracted CDR3 regions using terminal motifs. After normalization to the amount of input RNA, the error-corrected alpha and beta TCR counts from blood and from skin were compared. TCRdb redid the processing of the public reads, applying fastp at Q25 and MiXCR, and retained in-frame beta chains. For every CDR3 protein sequence, its rows merge into one entry that carries the most common genes and DNA. TCRdb, not the authors, supplied the V and J calls. This sample has fewer than 30,000 distinct CDR3 sequences in its table, and 5.2% of those were observed once. The ten largest account for around 7% of the sample.

For this clonotype: Its specific antigen is unknown. This could be a read error, since a much larger clone is one nucleotide away.

What the work shows at the level of the full study, not this receptor alone: The RNA-based method was acknowledged to be potentially sensitive to changes in TCR transcripts with T cell activation and differentiation.

The study described a robust, sensitive protocol for amplifying, sequencing and analyzing TCRs, using 3' ligation of a UMI-containing oligonucleotide to TCR cDNA. Whole blood analysis involved drawing 2 to 3 ml of peripheral blood from adult healthy volunteers into Tempus tubes and then extracting RNA following the manufacturer's instructions. Total RNA was used without cell sorting and was treated with RQ1 DNase before reverse transcription, with a target input of roughly 1 to 1000 ng. Libraries were prepared from skin biopsies and whole blood so that pipeline robustness could be tested in samples in which T cells form a minority population. CDR1 is given as SGHTA and CDR2 as FQGNSA, both from the germline V gene. From the cysteine through the phenylalanine, the CDR3 covers 13 amino acids. The entry retains the CDR3 DNA only, 39 bases that are in frame from base 1. V is shortened by 5 bases, J by 2 bases, and the region joining them spans 9 bases.

The receptor chain draws on TRBV7-2 and TRBJ1-2; the D gene assignment is ambiguous. Sample: blood. The TCR sequence derives from an adult in good health. CDR3 region: CASSPTKNYGYTF. Read as DNA, the sequence is TGTGCCAGCAGCCCCACTAAGAACTATGGCTACACCTTC.